Shown below are 21 T cell receptor beta chains from a single sample sequenced in a study of vaccination effects on CD4 cells after COVID-19. Once cultured for 10 to 11 days, the cells underwent separation to obtain CD4+ T cells. These TCRs are of unknown antigen specificity. Sequencing used immunoSEQ multiplex PCR; TCRdb keeps in-frame clones, though not all of them. The data contain 70,000 to 75,000 clones, approximately 71% of them seen just once; the ten biggest clones take up roughly 2%. Here the sequenced sample was CD4+ T cells from PBMCs cultured without peptide, taken before COVID-19 vaccination. These TCRs come from a human donor who received a COVID-19 vaccine.

The chain employs TRBV6-6 and TRBJ2-1, with a tentative D call TRBD1 (6 bases). The CDR3 covers 12 residues. V lost 5 bases, J lost 7 bases, and 9 bases lay in between. Germline V CDR1 and CDR2: MNHNY, SVGAGI (reference sequence). The CDR3 DNA is TGTGCCAGCAGTCAACAGGGAAATGAGCAGTTCTTC. It is translated as CASSQQGNEQFF.

V and J are TRBV19 and TRBJ1-4; D perhaps matches TRBD1 (5 bases). This CDR3 has 13 amino acids. Germline CDR1 and CDR2: LNHDA and SQIVND (reference sequence). Between the trimmed V and J ends, which lost 10 bases and 5 bases, there was a span of 14 bases. The CDR3 reads CATARGRNEKLFF. The CDR3 DNA is TGTGCCACCGCAAGGGGACGGAATGAAAAACTGTTTTTT.

This chain connects TRBV28 to TRBJ1-4; 9 bases agree with TRBD1. Trimming removed 5 bases from V and 6 bases from J; junction bases left unmatched: 10. The CDR3 covers 16 residues. The germline V gene has CDR1 MDHEN and CDR2 SYDVKM. The CDR3 coding sequence is TGTGCCAGCAGTCCTCCCGACAGGGGGATCTATGAAAAACTGTTTTTT. As protein: CASSPPDRGIYEKLFF. Variable domain in full (rest from reference TRBV28 and TRBJ1-4): DVKVTQSSRYLVKRTGEKVFLECVQDMDHENMFWYRQDPGLGLRLIYFSYDVKMKEKGDIPEGYSVSREKKERFSLILESASTNQTSMYLCASSPPDRGIYEKLFFGSGTQLSVL.

This clone was counted a few times. The V call is TRBV7-9, the J call TRBJ1-1; 7 bases are a match to TRBD1. The germline V gene has CDR1 SEHNR and CDR2 FQNEAQ (reference sequence). The V and J ends lost 9 bases and 5 bases, in that order; junction bases with no gene match: 9. This CDR3 comprises 13 residues. CDR3: CASKGTVTTEAFF. Here the CDR3 DNA reads TGTGCCAGTAAGGGGACAGTGACAACTGAAGCTTTCTTT.

This clone was seen more than once but under ten times. The CDR3 sequence is CASAAGGPSGELFF. DNA for the CDR3: TGTGCCAGCGCGGCGGGGGGGCCGTCCGGGGAGCTGTTTTTT. The chain recombines TRBV7-3 with TRBJ2-2, with 9 positions matching TRBD2. This CDR3 comprises 14 residues. Trimming cost V 8 bases and J 6 bases; bases outside gene matches: 7. From germline, CDR1 is SGHTA and CDR2 FQGTGA.

The chain uses TRBV3-1 (or the pseudogene TRBV3-2) and TRBJ1-1; 8 nucleotides agree with TRBD1. V trimming: 3 bases; J trimming: 8 bases; junction bases outside the gene matches: 8. Germline values: CDR1 LGHDT, CDR2 YNNKEL (reference sequence). This CDR3 contains 14 residues. The CDR3 is CASSQLGTGIEAFF. The CDR3 DNA reads as TGTGCCAGCAGCCAGCTAGGGACAGGTATAGAAGCTTTCTTT.

This clone has more than one count but fewer than ten. CDR3 loop: CASSISGQGAVLNGYTF. The DNA for the CDR3 is TGTGCCAGTAGTATCTCGGGACAGGGGGCTGTGTTGAATGGCTACACCTTC. V and J are TRBV19 and TRBJ1-2; 12 nucleotides line up with TRBD1. Germline V gene lookup returns CDR1 LNHDA and CDR2 SQIVND (reference sequence). This CDR3 comprises 17 residues. With 3 bases clipped from V and 6 bases from J, the junction kept 11 bases outside the gene matches.

The rearrangement uses TRBV2 and TRBJ2-5; D may be TRBD1 (6 bases). The CDR3 is made up of 15 amino acids. Between the trimmed V and J ends, which lost 8 bases and 4 bases, there was a span of 20 bases. Germline CDR1 SNHLY, CDR2 FYNNEI. CDR3 sequence (DNA): TGTGCCAGCGGGGCTAACAGGGTTGAGGGAGAGACCCAGTACTTC. This gives the protein CASGANRVEGETQYF.

The chain is built from TRBV5-1 and TRBJ1-6, with D possibly matching TRBD1 (5 bases). CDR3 length: 15 amino acids. The V and J ends lost 7 bases and 9 bases respectively, with 20 bases between them. CDR1 and CDR2 from the germline V gene are SGHRS and YFSETQ. CDR3 bases: TGCGCCAGCGCGAGGTTGGGGGAAATGAGTTCACCCCTCCACTTT. This codes for CASARLGEMSSPLHF.

This clone was found once. This chain joins TRBV3-1 (or the pseudogene TRBV3-2) and TRBJ1-3; TRBD1 matches 8 bases. The CDR3 loop spans 15 amino acids. J lost 4 bases, V lost 4 bases, and 6 bases had no gene match. Germline CDR1 is LGHDT and CDR2 is YNNKEL (reference sequence). CDR3 in amino acids: CASSPAGTGGNTIYF. The CDR3 DNA sequence: TGTGCCAGCAGCCCCGCCGGGACAGGAGGAAACACCATATATTTT.

The rearrangement joins TRBV12-3 or TRBV12-4 to TRBJ1-2; D gene unclear. CDR3 length: 11 amino acids. V was cut by 7 bases and J by 8 bases, with 11 bases left in between. The CDR3 region is CASKKREGYTF. The CDR3 region has the DNA TGTGCCAGCAAAAAACGGGAGGGCTACACCTTC.

This clone came up a few times. The chain joins TRBV15 to TRBJ1-3; D unresolved. The V gene lost 0 bases and the J gene lost 4 bases, with 10 bases spanning the gap. The CDR3 contains 15 residues. CDR1 is LNHNV and CDR2 is YYDKDF in the germline V gene (reference sequence). The CDR3 region is CATSRDSVPGNTIYF. The DNA of the CDR3 is TGTGCCACCAGCAGAGATAGTGTACCCGGAAACACCATATATTTT.

This sequence joins TRBV3-1 (or the pseudogene TRBV3-2) and TRBJ2-1; D remains unclear. The CDR3 contains 14 residues. CDR1 is LGHDT, CDR2 YNNKEL, per germline (reference sequence). Trimming removed 3 bases at V and 0 bases at J, with 6 bases between. The CDR3 sequence: CASSQEPSYNEQFF. CDR3 DNA: TGTGCCAGCAGCCAGGAACCCTCCTACAATGAGCAGTTCTTC.

The J gene is TRBJ2-7, the V gene TRBV21-1; the table calls TRBD2, which could not be checked here. TRBV21-1 is assigned pseudogene status. The CDR3 extends over 15 amino acids. CDR3 coding DNA: TGTGCCAGCAGCAAAGTTGGAGGGGGGGGAGACGAGCAGTACGTC. Translating gives CASSKVGGGGDEQYV.

V usage is TRBV30 and J usage is TRBJ1-4; no firm D call. Germline values: CDR1 GTSNPN, CDR2 SVGIG (reference sequence). V lost 5 bases, J lost 4 bases, and 11 bases lay in between. The CDR3 extends over 13 amino acids. The CDR3 DNA is TGTGCCTGGGCACCGCAGATTAATGAAAAACTGTTTTTT. It specifies CAWAPQINEKLFF.

This clone showed up just a few times. J is TRBJ2-2 and V is TRBV5-5; tentative D call: TRBD1 (6 bases). Trimming pared 5 bases from V and 3 bases from J, leaving 11 bases between. The CDR3 runs to 14 residues. CDR1 and CDR2 from the germline V gene are SGHKS and YYEKEE (reference sequence). The CDR3 is CASRTGADTGELFF. CDR3 nucleotides: TGTGCCAGCAGGACAGGTGCGGACACCGGGGAGCTGTTTTTT. The full variable domain, its missing parts supplied by reference TRBV5-5 and TRBJ2-2, is DAGVTQSPTHLIKTRGQQVTLRCSPISGHKSVSWYQQVLGQGPQFIFQYYEKEERGRGNFPDRFSARQFPNYSSELNVNALLLGDSALYLCASRTGADTGELFFGEGSRLTVL.

This sequence joins TRBV28 and TRBJ1-6; unclear D gene. Germline V lookup: CDR1 MDHEN, CDR2 SYDVKM. The V and J ends lost 4 bases and 10 bases respectively, with 8 bases between them. This CDR3 contains 12 residues. The CDR3 nucleotides are TGTGCCAGCAGTTCAGTCGGATCACCCCTCCACTTT. It translates to CASSSVGSPLHF.

This chain connects TRBV5-4 to TRBJ2-4; 7 nucleotides agree with TRBD1. J lost 8 bases, V lost 4 bases, and 9 bases had no gene match. This CDR3 has 14 residues. CDR1 and CDR2 (germline): SGHNT, YYREEE (reference sequence). This CDR3 is CASSRDRVSDIQYF. The DNA for the CDR3 is TGTGCCAGCAGCCGCGACAGGGTGTCTGACATTCAGTACTTC.

CDR3 sequence (DNA): TGCGCCAGCAGCTTTAGAACAGGGGCTAATGAAAAACTGTTTTTT. Residues: CASSFRTGANEKLFF. This chain joins TRBV5-1 and TRBJ1-4, with TRBD1 matching over 7 bases. Germline V gene data show CDR1 as SGHRS and CDR2 as YFSETQ. The V segment lost 2 bases and the J segment 3 bases; nucleotides outside the gene matches: 4. The CDR3 length is 15 residues.

This clone was seen more than once but under ten times. The rearrangement uses TRBV29-1 and TRBJ2-1, with no clear D. CDR1 is SQVTM, CDR2 ANQGSEA, per germline. Trimming took 5 bases from V and 4 from J, leaving 18 bases between them. CDR3 length equals 15 residues. CDR3 loop: CSVRMWGVEYNEQFF. The CDR3 region has the DNA TGCAGCGTTCGAATGTGGGGTGTCGAGTACAATGAGCAGTTCTTC.

This sequence joins TRBV2 and TRBJ2-4; 12 nucleotides align to TRBD2. The germline V gene has CDR1 SNHLY and CDR2 FYNNEI. This CDR3 comprises 17 residues. J lost 2 bases, V lost 5 bases, and 7 bases had no gene match. The DNA of the CDR3 is TGTGCCAGCAGTCCCTTACTAGCGGGGGGACCCAAAAACATTCAGTACTTC. As protein: CASSPLLAGGPKNIQYF.